Below, 20 T cell receptor beta chains from the same sample are listed, as sequenced in a study of early T cells in non-severe SARS-CoV-2 infection. From the 5' RACE reads, TCRdb called clonotypes with MiXCR, one entry per CDR3 protein. The sample comprises about 48,000 distinct CDR3 sequences, around 5.2% of which are singletons, and roughly 4.8% rests with the top ten. The sequenced sample was whole blood. These receptors were collected from an adult who was a healthcare worker with PCR-confirmed SARS-CoV-2 infection or an uninfected control (not recorded which).

The CDR3 loop reads CSAPGGGYEQYF. DNA for the CDR3: TGCAGTGCCCCGGGGGGGGGCTACGAGCAGTACTTC. V is TRBV20-1 and J is TRBJ2-7, with 8 bases fitting TRBD2. The V gene's germline CDR1 is DFQATT and CDR2 SNEGSKA (reference sequence). The trim removed 6 bases at V and 3 bases at J, leaving 4 bases unmatched. This CDR3 has 12 residues.

This clonotype appeared many times. The chain carries TRBV7-2 and TRBJ2-7; 14 nucleotides match TRBD2. The V gene's germline CDR1 is SGHTA and CDR2 FQGNSA. After removal of 0 bases from V and 4 bases from J, the junction contained 5 bases not matched to a gene. There are 17 residues in the CDR3. The CDR3 protein is CASSLARLAGGGYEQYF. The CDR3 DNA reads TGTGCCAGCAGCTTAGCCAGACTAGCGGGAGGGGGATACGAGCAGTACTTC.

At least ten counts were recorded for this clonotype. This chain joins TRBV29-1 and TRBJ1-1, with TRBD1 as a possible D gene (6 bases). CDR3 length equals 12 residues. The V and J ends lost 5 bases and 1 base respectively, with 8 bases between them. The V gene's germline CDR1 is SQVTM and CDR2 ANQGSEA. CDR3 loop: CSVMGANTEAFF. Written as DNA, the CDR3 is TGCAGCGTTATGGGGGCGAACACTGAAGCTTTCTTT.

This clonotype was seen many times. This rearrangement joins TRBV6-5 to TRBJ1-1; 7 bases match TRBD1. The CDR3 is 12 amino acids. V lost 8 bases, J lost 10 bases, and 10 bases stayed unmatched. The V gene's germline CDR1 is MNHEY and CDR2 SVGAGI. Here the CDR3 reads CASRRQGSGAFF. CDR3 nucleotide sequence: TGTGCCAGCCGTCGACAGGGAAGTGGAGCTTTCTTT.

This rearrangement joins TRBV7-2 to TRBJ2-7, with 11 bases that match TRBD2. This CDR3 has 15 residues. CDR1 and CDR2 (germline): SGHTA, FQGNSA. The junction had 6 bases not matched to a gene; V was cut back by 1 base and J by 7 bases. This CDR3 reads CASSLVLAGAREQYF. CDR3 DNA sequence: TGTGCCAGCAGCTTAGTACTAGCGGGGGCTAGGGAGCAGTACTTC. Using reference TRBV7-2 and TRBJ2-7 for the parts outside the CDR3, the full variable domain is GAGVSQSPSNKVTEKGKDVELRCDPISGHTALYWYRQSLGQGLEFLIYFQGNSAPDKSGLPSDRFSAERTGGSVSTLTIQRTQQEDSAVYLCASSLVLAGAREQYFGPGTRLTVT.

This clonotype was seen ten or more times. This sequence joins TRBV5-6 and TRBJ2-3; D unclear. CDR3 size: 14 residues. V lost 4 bases, J lost 6 bases, and 15 bases lay in between. Per the germline V gene, CDR1 is SGHDT and CDR2 is YYEEEE. CDR3 residues: CASSPIDGPDTQYF. The CDR3 DNA reads TGTGCCAGCAGCCCAATAGACGGTCCGGATACGCAGTATTTT.

This chain connects TRBV4-1 to TRBJ1-2, with D tentatively TRBD1 (6 bases). V was clipped by 8 bases and J by 8 bases, with 18 bases between them. Germline V CDR1 and CDR2: MGHRA, YSYEKL. CDR3 length equals 13 residues. The CDR3, as DNA: TGCGCCAGCGGGGGCAGGGAGAGGGTCGGCTACACCTTC. Translation gives CASGGRERVGYTF.

This clonotype appeared a few times. J is TRBJ2-7 and V is TRBV12-3 or TRBV12-4, with 13 bases that match TRBD2. CDR3 length: 15 amino acids. V lost 6 bases, J lost 5 bases, and 7 bases stayed unmatched. The CDR3 loop reads CASRQGTSGDHEQYF. The CDR3 DNA follows: TGTGCCAGCAGACAAGGGACTAGCGGGGACCACGAGCAGTACTTC.

This clonotype was seen only a few times. This rearrangement joins TRBV27 to TRBJ1-5; unclear D gene. Germline CDR1 is MNHEY and CDR2 is SMNVEV (reference sequence). This CDR3 spans 15 amino acids. Trimming shortened V by 6 bases and J by 7 bases, and 19 bases separated the two germline ends. CDR3 in amino acids: CASRKHGAGSQPQHF. CDR3 DNA: TGTGCCAGCAGGAAACACGGAGCAGGAAGCCAGCCCCAGCATTTT.

J is TRBJ2-1 and V is TRBV19, with 8 bases identical to TRBD1. After removal of 4 bases from V and 3 bases from J, the junction contained 8 bases not matched to a gene. Germline V gene lookup returns CDR1 LNHDA and CDR2 SQIVND (reference sequence). CDR3 length equals 16 residues. The DNA for the CDR3 is TGTGCCAGTAGTACCCCGACAGGGGTAGACTACAATGAGCAGTTCTTC. Residues: CASSTPTGVDYNEQFF. The entire variable domain, with the rest obtained from reference TRBV19 and TRBJ2-1, is as follows: DGGITQSPKYLFRKEGQNVTLSCEQNLNHDAMYWYRQDPGQGLRLIYYSQIVNDFQKGDIAEGYSVSREKKESFPLTVTSAQKNPTAFYLCASSTPTGVDYNEQFFGPGTRLTVL.

This clonotype was detected many times. This sequence joins TRBV7-9 and TRBJ1-2; 9 bases are a match to TRBD1. The CDR3 length is 16 residues. The V gene end was trimmed by 5 bases and the J gene end by 7 bases; junction bases not matched to a gene: 14. Germline V gene sequence: CDR1 SEHNR, CDR2 FQNEAQ (reference sequence). The CDR3 DNA is TGTGCCAGCAGCCCACCACTCGGACAGGGGAAAGGTGGCTACACCTTC. Encoded protein: CASSPPLGQGKGGYTF.

This clonotype has ten or more counts. The chain links TRBV4-2 to TRBJ1-1; D is unclear. V was clipped by 0 bases and J by 2 bases, with 7 bases between them. Germline loops: CDR1 LGHNA, CDR2 YNFKEQ. The length of the CDR3 is 14 residues. CDR3 coding DNA: TGTGCCAGCAGCCAAGATCTGAGAAACACTGAAGCTTTCTTT. Protein sequence: CASSQDLRNTEAFF.

This clonotype was counted between two and nine times. The V gene is TRBV10-3, the J gene TRBJ2-1; 12 bases map to TRBD2. CDR3 length: 16 residues. Per germline, CDR1 ENHRY and CDR2 SYGVKD. The V segment lost 6 bases and the J segment 4 bases; nucleotides outside the gene matches: 7. The CDR3: CAIRNGLAGIYNEQFF. The CDR3 nucleotides read TGTGCCATCAGAAATGGACTAGCGGGAATATACAATGAGCAGTTCTTC.

This clonotype has at least ten counts. The chain couples TRBV11-2 to TRBJ2-1; no reliable D call. The CDR3 is 11 residues long. With 3 bases removed from V and 5 bases from J, the gap between germline ends came to 2 bases. The V gene's germline CDR1 is SGHAT and CDR2 FQNNGV. The CDR3 here is CASSLDNEQFF. The CDR3 bases are TGTGCCAGCAGCTTGGACAATGAGCAGTTCTTC.

This clonotype was observed many times. The chain combines TRBV29-1 with TRBJ2-1; 11 bases map to TRBD2. The CDR3 covers 16 residues. The V gene's germline CDR1 is SQVTM and CDR2 ANQGSEA. After removal of 4 bases from V and 9 bases from J, the junction contained 14 bases not matched to a gene. The CDR3 nucleotides are TGCAGCGTTGGGACTAGCGGGCCTTCACTAGGTCGTGAGCAGTTCTTC. This translates into CSVGTSGPSLGREQFF.

This clonotype has at least ten counts. This chain joins TRBV20-1 and TRBJ2-7; no definite D call. Germline-derived CDR1 and CDR2 are DFQATT and SNEGSKA (reference sequence). V lost 5 bases, J lost 7 bases, and 15 bases lay in between. The CDR3 runs 12 residues. As DNA, the CDR3 is TGCAGTGCTTCTTTGCTTGAAAAGGAGCAGTACTTC. Translating it yields CSASLLEKEQYF.

This clonotype was seen at least ten times. The chain is built from TRBV12-3 or TRBV12-4 and TRBJ1-2, with TRBD1 as a possible D gene (6 bases). The CDR3 length is 15 residues. V was trimmed by 5 bases and J by 0 bases, leaving 13 bases between them. The CDR3 region is CASSIARQANYGYTF. The DNA for the CDR3 is TGTGCCAGCAGTATTGCCAGACAGGCTAACTATGGCTACACCTTC.

This clonotype appeared many times. The chain has TRBV11-1 and TRBJ2-7; D gene uncertain. The CDR3 consists of 14 residues. Trimming stripped 1 base from V and 5 bases from J, with 12 bases between. Germline V gene lookup returns CDR1 SGHAT and CDR2 FQDESV (reference sequence). The DNA of the CDR3 is TGTGCCAGCAGCTTAGACCCAGGCAGCGACGAGCAGTACTTC. It yields the protein CASSLDPGSDEQYF.

The rearrangement uses TRBV12-3 or TRBV12-4 and TRBJ2-1; tentative D call: TRBD1 (5 bases). V was cut by 3 bases and J by 5 bases, with 14 bases left in between. The CDR3 sequence is 15 residues long. This CDR3 reads CASSFRVNGHNEQFF. In DNA form, the CDR3 reads TGTGCCAGCAGTTTCAGGGTTAACGGGCACAATGAGCAGTTCTTC.

This clonotype was found many times. J is TRBJ1-2 and V is TRBV18; a weak D match, TRBD1 (5 bases). The CDR3 loop spans 13 amino acids. The germline CDR1 and CDR2 sequences are KGHSH and LQKENI. Trimming left V 3 bases short and J 3 bases short, with 8 bases between. This chain's CDR3 is CASSPDNDYGYTF. CDR3 sequence (DNA): TGTGCCAGCTCACCGGACAACGACTATGGCTACACCTTC.